This T cell receptor (beta chain) was found in a study of blood T cell repertoires in COVID-19. Study at large: Sources were T cells, B-cell-depleted T cells, or PBMCs; the material itself was cDNA or gDNA.

Germline trimming cut 5 bases from V and 4 bases from J; bases unmatched to any gene: 8. From germline, CDR1 is SNHLY and CDR2 FYNNEI. This CDR3 has 15 amino acids. TCRdb's table, derived via immunoSEQ multiplex PCR, lists solely in-frame clones and lacks some. The sample carries roughly 280,000 clones, around 85% recorded once. There are a few counts of this clone. The V and J genes are TRBV2 and TRBJ2-5; 9 bases fit TRBD1. This receptor was identified in a woman in her 70s with acute or convalescent COVID-19. Sequencing was performed on peripheral blood. The CDR3 DNA is TGTGCCAGCAGTAAGCGGGACAGGGTGGGAGAGACCCAGTACTTC. It specifies CASSKRDRVGETQYF.